This T cell receptor beta chain was captured in a study of cytomegalovirus exposure and HLA in healthy donors. Looking at the study overall: Out of roughly 170 million T cells, an earlier analysis found fewer than 140 million unique TCR beta sequences in total.

A multiplex PCR was run with 60 Vbeta primers and 13 Jbeta primers. Repertoires were generated with immunoSEQ multiplex PCR, while TCRdb's copy carries only in-frame clones and drops some. Found here are roughly 130,000 clones, about 82% of them singletons; the top ten hold 5% to 6%. Findings and limits, study-wide: Prediction of most subjects' HLA-A and HLA-B alleles by TCR beta sequences was reportedly accurate. The investigators catalogued some 160 TCR beta chains as cytomegalovirus-associated.

V was clipped by 7 bases and J by 7 bases, with 14 bases between them. Looked up from germline, CDR1 is SGHRS and CDR2 is YFSETQ. This CDR3 has 13 amino acids. In this sample, this clone turned up once. As yet, its antigen is unknown. This receptor was obtained from a man aged 30 to 39 in good health and CMV-seronegative. This sequence joins TRBV5-1 and TRBJ2-2, with D perhaps TRBD2 (5 bases). The sequenced sample consisted of PBMCs. CDR3 sequence reads: CASSGDFDGELFF. The DNA of the CDR3 is TGCGCCAGCTCCGGGGATTTTGACGGGGAGCTGTTTTTT.